This TCR beta chain appears in the sequencing data of a study of molecular identifiers for immune sequencing clone quantification listed by TCRdb under 2018. For context, the study as a whole: For a replicate experiment, RNA from approximately 20,000 or 98,000 naive CD8 T cells was divided into five aliquots, and four of the five aliquots were sequenced. CD8 T cells were used in a methods study to benchmark molecular-identifier clustering-based TCR repertoire sequencing (MIDCIRS) and TCR RNA copy counting.

The method behind the library was PCR. The listed sequencing device is NextSeq 500. Preparation of bulk TCR libraries followed a previously described approach, with the TCR primers listed in Table S5. Total RNA was purified with the Qiagen AllPrep DNA/RNA kit. Before analysis, reads from multiple sequencing runs of one library were combined. Turning to the authors' computational methods: Reads were retained only if their TCR constant sequence matched exactly, and those retained reads were trimmed to 150 nt and grouped according to their 12-nt molecular barcodes. Within each barcode group, reads were sub-clustered at a 15% Levenshtein threshold, and quality-weighted consensus sequences were built per RNA molecule. Non-functional sequences were filtered out, along with any lower-count sequence sitting one edit away from another sequence. Based on a fit of two negative binomial distributions, barcode sub-clusters having less than 20% of the maximum read count were discarded. TCRdb itself trimmed the public reads at Q25 with fastp, ran MiXCR and retained productive beta chains. Each record represents a unique CDR3 protein, reported with the most common genes and DNA among its rows. TCRdb's processing, not the study's, gives the V and J calls here. The sample table lists nearly 55,000 distinct CDR3 sequences, roughly a third of them with a count of one. 3% to 4% of the sample goes to the ten largest clones.

Naive CD8 T cell libraries were made from around 20,000 to 1,000,000 sorted cells using 10%, 30% or 50% of purified RNA. Naive CD8 T cells, defined as CD8+CD4-CCR7+CD45RA+, were FACS-sorted into RLT Plus buffer on a BD FACSAria II. Detection sensitivity was tested by spiking Jurkat RNA equal to ten or so TCR copies' worth into samples containing about 18,000-1,000,000 naive CD8 T cells. Enrichment of CD8 T cells was performed with RosetteSep CD8+ T Cell Enrichment Cocktail and Ficoll-Paque, after which ACK red cell lysis was carried out. Beyond this particular receptor, the publication reports: Modeling estimated around 3 recovered TCR RNA copies per cell, compared with about 10 by digital PCR, which implies 30% to 35% capture efficiency. When barcode sub-clustering was left out, chimeric consensus sequences inflated TCR diversity, with chimeras reaching as high as 47%. In CMV-specific effector cells, clones with more than 20 RNA copies contained over 97% of molecules, whereas in naive cells such clones contained under 1% of molecules. Spiked-in Jurkat TCR RNA (around nine copies' worth), which is not part of the donor repertoire, was contained in the naive libraries. Identical TCR molecules sharing a barcode could cause highly expanded clone sizes to be underestimated. Spiked-in Jurkat TCR RNA equivalent to a single cell was reported to be detectable even among approximately 1 million naive CD8 T cells.

CDR1 and CDR2, per the germline V gene (reference sequence), are MNHEY and SMNVEV. The CDR3 starts with the cysteine, ends with the phenylalanine, and has 12 residues. Here the CDR3 DNA is all that survives: 36 bases in frame from base 1. The germline ends are 9 bases apart after V is trimmed by 8 bases and J by 2 bases. This clonotype was counted a few times. Its target antigen remains unknown. The record has no base qualities; no much larger clone is one base away. The rearranged segments are TRBV27 and TRBJ2-5, with the D gene possibly TRBD1 or TRBD2, each one fitting 5 bases. This receptor was taken from a human donor in good health. Some libraries in this study had Jurkat cell RNA spiked in. Sequencing used naive CD8+ T cells from blood, with Jurkat cell RNA spiked in. The sample's cell subset or site label, in plain terms: FACS-sorted CD8+CD4-CCR7+CD45RA+ naive T cells. The DNA is TGTGCCAGCGGGACCGAACAAGAGACCCAGTACTTC. It translates to CASGTEQETQYF.